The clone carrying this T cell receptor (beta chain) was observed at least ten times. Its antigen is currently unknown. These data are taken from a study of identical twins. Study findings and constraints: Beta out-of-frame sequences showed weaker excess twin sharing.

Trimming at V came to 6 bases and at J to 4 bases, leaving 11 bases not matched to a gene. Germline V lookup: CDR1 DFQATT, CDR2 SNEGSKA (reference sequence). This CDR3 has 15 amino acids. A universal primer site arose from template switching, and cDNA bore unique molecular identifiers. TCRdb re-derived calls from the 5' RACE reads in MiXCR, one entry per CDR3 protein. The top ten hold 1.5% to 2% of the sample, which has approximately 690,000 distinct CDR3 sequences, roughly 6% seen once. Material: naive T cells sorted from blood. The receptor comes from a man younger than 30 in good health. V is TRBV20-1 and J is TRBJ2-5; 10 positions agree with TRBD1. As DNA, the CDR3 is TGCAGTGCAACCCCCCGAGACAGGGGGCGAGAGACCCAGTACTTC. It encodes CSATPRDRGRETQYF.